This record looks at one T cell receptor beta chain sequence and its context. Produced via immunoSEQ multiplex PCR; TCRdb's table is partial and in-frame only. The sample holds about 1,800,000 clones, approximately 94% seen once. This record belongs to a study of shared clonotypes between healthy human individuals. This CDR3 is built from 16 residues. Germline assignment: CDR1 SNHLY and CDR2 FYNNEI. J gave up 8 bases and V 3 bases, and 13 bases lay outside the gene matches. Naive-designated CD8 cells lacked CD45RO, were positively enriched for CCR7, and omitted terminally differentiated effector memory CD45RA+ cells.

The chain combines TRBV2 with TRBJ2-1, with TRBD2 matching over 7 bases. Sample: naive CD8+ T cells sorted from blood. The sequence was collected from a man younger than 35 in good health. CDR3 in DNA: TGTGCCAGCAGTGATTGGGGACTAAACACAGGCGATGAGCAGTTCTTC. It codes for CASSDWGLNTGDEQFF.